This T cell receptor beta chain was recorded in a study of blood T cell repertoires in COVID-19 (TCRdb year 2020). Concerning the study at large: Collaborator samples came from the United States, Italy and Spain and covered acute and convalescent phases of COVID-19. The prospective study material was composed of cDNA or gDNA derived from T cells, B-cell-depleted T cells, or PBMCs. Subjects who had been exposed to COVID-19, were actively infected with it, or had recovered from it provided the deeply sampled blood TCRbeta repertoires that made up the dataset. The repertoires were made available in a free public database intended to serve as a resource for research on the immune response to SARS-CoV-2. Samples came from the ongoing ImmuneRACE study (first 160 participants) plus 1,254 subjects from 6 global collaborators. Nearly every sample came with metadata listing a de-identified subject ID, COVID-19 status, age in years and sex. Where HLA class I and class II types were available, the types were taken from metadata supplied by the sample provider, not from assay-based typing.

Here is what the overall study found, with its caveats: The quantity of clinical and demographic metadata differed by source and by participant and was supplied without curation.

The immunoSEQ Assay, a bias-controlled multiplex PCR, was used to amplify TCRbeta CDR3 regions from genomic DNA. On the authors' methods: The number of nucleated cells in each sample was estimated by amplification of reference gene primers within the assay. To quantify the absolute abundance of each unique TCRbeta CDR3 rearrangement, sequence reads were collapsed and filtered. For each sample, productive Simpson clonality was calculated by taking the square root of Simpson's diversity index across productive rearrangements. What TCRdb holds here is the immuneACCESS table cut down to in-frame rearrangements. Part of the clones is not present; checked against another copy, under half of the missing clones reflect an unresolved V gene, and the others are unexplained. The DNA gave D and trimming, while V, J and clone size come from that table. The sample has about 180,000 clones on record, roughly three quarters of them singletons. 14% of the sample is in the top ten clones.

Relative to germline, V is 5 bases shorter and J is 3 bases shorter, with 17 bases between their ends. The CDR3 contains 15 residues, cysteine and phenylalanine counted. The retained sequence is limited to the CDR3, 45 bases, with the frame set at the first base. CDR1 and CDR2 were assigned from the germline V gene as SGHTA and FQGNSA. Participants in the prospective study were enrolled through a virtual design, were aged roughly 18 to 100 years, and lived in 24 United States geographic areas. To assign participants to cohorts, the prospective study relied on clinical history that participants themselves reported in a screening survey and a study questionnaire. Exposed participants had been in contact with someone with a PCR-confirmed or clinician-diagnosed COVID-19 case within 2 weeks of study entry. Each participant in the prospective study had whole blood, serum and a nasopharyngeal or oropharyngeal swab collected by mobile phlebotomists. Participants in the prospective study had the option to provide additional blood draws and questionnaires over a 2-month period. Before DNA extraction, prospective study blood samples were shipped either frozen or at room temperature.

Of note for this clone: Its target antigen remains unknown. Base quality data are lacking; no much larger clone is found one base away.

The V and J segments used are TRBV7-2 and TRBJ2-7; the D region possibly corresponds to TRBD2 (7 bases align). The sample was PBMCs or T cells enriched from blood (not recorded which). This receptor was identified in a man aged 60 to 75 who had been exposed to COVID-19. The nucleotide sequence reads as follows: TGTGCCAGCAGCCTTGCTGGGGGGGCACTCTACGAGCAGTACTTC. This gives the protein CASSLAGGALYEQYF. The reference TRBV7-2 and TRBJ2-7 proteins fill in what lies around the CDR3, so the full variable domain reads GAGVSQSPSNKVTEKGKDVELRCDPISGHTALYWYRQSLGQGLEFLIYFQGNSAPDKSGLPSDRFSAERTGGSVSTLTIQRTQQEDSAVYLCASSLAGGALYEQYFGPGTRLTVT.